This T cell receptor beta chain derives from a study of tumor-infiltrating lymphocytes in oesophageal squamous cell carcinoma. Each CDR3 protein gets one entry after TCRdb re-called the PCR reads with MiXCR. The sample lists roughly 14,000 distinct CDR3 sequences, less than 60% occurring once. This CDR3 comprises 16 residues. The germline CDR1 and CDR2 sequences are SGHTA and FQGTGA. V lost 2 bases, J lost 2 bases, and 15 bases lay in between. The receptor comes from a male donor with esophageal squamous cell carcinoma. The chain has TRBV7-3 and TRBJ2-5; D call uncertain. Sequencing was carried out using blood. CDR3 sequence reads: CASSLSRPSPQETQYF. CDR3 bases: TGTGCCAGCAGCTTATCGAGACCGTCCCCTCAAGAGACCCAGTACTTC. The variable domain in full, completed from reference TRBV7-3 and TRBJ2-5, reads GAGVSQTPSNKVTEKGKYVELRCDPISGHTALYWYRQSLGQGPEFLIYFQGTGAADDSGLPNDRFFAVRPEGSVSTLKIQRTERGDSAVYLCASSLSRPSPQETQYFGPGTRLLVL.